These 25 T cell receptor beta chains were all obtained from the same sample, sequenced in a study of blood T cells in healthy people across ages. Together with a sample-barcoded 5' primer, a J-beta primer mix was included in a second PCR lasting about 6 to 11 cycles. TCRdb re-called the 5' RACE reads with MiXCR, one entry per CDR3 protein. The sample records just under 900,000 distinct CDR3 sequences, 25% to 30% being singletons. Material: blood. The receptors originated from a woman of 80 years or more in good health.

The chain couples TRBV10-2 to TRBJ2-2; 12 bases agree with TRBD1. The junction had 8 bases not matched to a gene; V was cut back by 8 bases and J by 7 bases. Germline V gene data show CDR1 as WSHSY and CDR2 as SAAADI. The CDR3 runs 15 residues. CDR3 residues: CASRQGTGGIGELFF. CDR3 bases: TGCGCCAGCCGACAAGGGACAGGGGGCATCGGGGAGCTGTTTTTT.

At least ten counts were recorded for this clonotype. This chain uses TRBV4-3 with TRBJ1-2; D not resolved. The V and J ends lost 3 bases and 8 bases respectively, with 19 bases between them. The CDR3 loop spans 15 amino acids. Germline CDR1 is LGHNA and CDR2 is YSLEER. The CDR3 DNA is TGCGCCAGCAGCCAGGCGAATCAAGTGGGGTCGGGCTACACCTTC. It yields the protein CASSQANQVGSGYTF.

The rearrangement links TRBV12-3 or TRBV12-4 to TRBJ1-2; unclear D gene. The CDR3 extends over 13 amino acids. The V and J ends lost 8 bases and 6 bases respectively, with 16 bases between them. CDR3: CASLGDWHHGYTF. DNA of the CDR3: TGTGCCAGCTTGGGAGACTGGCATCATGGCTACACCTTC.

This clonotype was detected ten times or more. The V and J genes are TRBV24-1 and TRBJ2-5, with D maybe TRBD1 (6 bases). Trimming pared 3 bases from V and 4 bases from J, leaving 23 bases between. The CDR3 length is 18 residues. Germline V gene data show CDR1 as KGHDR and CDR2 as SFDVKD. CDR3 protein: CATSDPGGRGLGRETQYF. In DNA, the CDR3 is TGTGCCACCAGTGATCCGGGCGGCAGGGGCTTGGGTCGAGAGACCCAGTACTTC.

This clonotype was seen a few times. The CDR3 region has the DNA TGTGCCAGCCAGTTTCAAGTTAGCAATGAGCAGTTCTTC. Protein: CASQFQVSNEQFF. V and J are TRBV27 and TRBJ2-1, with D hard to call. Trimming took off 8 bases at V and 6 bases at J, with 14 bases between the two ends. The CDR3 spans 13 residues. Germline values: CDR1 MNHEY, CDR2 SMNVEV (reference sequence).

The rearrangement uses TRBV2 and TRBJ2-1, with 14 bases that match TRBD2. This CDR3 is 14 amino acids long. Per germline, CDR1 SNHLY and CDR2 FYNNEI. The ends lost 4 bases at V and 10 bases at J; junction bases unmatched: 3. In DNA, the CDR3 is TGTGCCAGCAGTGTGGGACTAGCGGGGGTCGAGCAGTTCTTC. Translating it yields CASSVGLAGVEQFF. The full variable domain, with the rest looked up from reference TRBV2 and TRBJ2-1, is EPEVTQTPSHQVTQMGQEVILRCVPISNHLYFYWYRQILGQKVEFLVSFYNNEISEKSEIFDDQFSVERPDGSNFTLKIRSTKLEDSAMYFCASSVGLAGVEQFFGPGTRLTVL.

The chain links TRBV19 to TRBJ2-3, with TRBD2 identical over 9 bases. The CDR3 loop spans 13 amino acids. CDR1 LNHDA and CDR2 SQIVND come from the germline V gene (reference sequence). The junction had 7 bases not matched to a gene; V was cut back by 5 bases and J by 10 bases. The CDR3 nucleotides read TGTGCCAGTAGTGCGGGAGGGACGAATTCGCAGTATTTT. Translating gives CASSAGGTNSQYF. Complete variable domain (other parts from reference TRBV19 and TRBJ2-3): DGGITQSPKYLFRKEGQNVTLSCEQNLNHDAMYWYRQDPGQGLRLIYYSQIVNDFQKGDIAEGYSVSREKKESFPLTVTSAQKNPTAFYLCASSAGGTNSQYFGPGTRLTVL.

This clonotype was counted many times. The rearrangement joins TRBV10-3 to TRBJ2-7; D not resolved. The CDR3 covers 11 residues. Deletions cut 8 bases from V and 3 bases from J, with 8 bases between. Germline values: CDR1 ENHRY, CDR2 SYGVKD. CDR3 sequence (DNA): TGTGCCATCGGGTGGGACTACGAGCAGTACTTC. It codes for CAIGWDYEQYF.

This clonotype was observed at least ten times. The gene calls are TRBV20-1 and TRBJ2-3; D possibly corresponds to TRBD2 (6 bases). The CDR3 runs to 14 residues. The germline V gene encodes CDR1 DFQATT and CDR2 SNEGSKA (reference sequence). The germline V and J ends were trimmed by 3 bases and 2 bases, with 12 bases remaining between them. Here the CDR3 DNA reads TGCAGTGCTAGTATAGCGGCTAACACAGATACGCAGTATTTT. Translated, it gives CSASIAANTDTQYF.

This clonotype was seen repeatedly, ten times or more. The rearrangement joins TRBV6-2 or TRBV6-3 to TRBJ2-5, with D perhaps TRBD1 (5 bases). Per the germline V gene, CDR1 is MNHEY and CDR2 is SVGEGT. This CDR3 spans 17 amino acids. V was clipped by 2 bases and J by 2 bases, with 18 bases between them. This CDR3 is CASSYRAMQDNQETQYF. The CDR3 bases are TGTGCCAGCAGTTACCGCGCGATGCAGGACAATCAAGAGACCCAGTACTTC.

This clonotype showed up just once. V usage is TRBV25-1 and J usage is TRBJ2-7, with 8 positions matching TRBD1. The V gene end was trimmed by 5 bases and the J gene end by 0 bases; junction bases not matched to a gene: 12. This CDR3 region has 17 residues. Germline lookup yields CDR1 MGHDK and CDR2 SYGVNS. DNA of the CDR3: TGTGCCAGCAGTTTAACCACGACAGGGGCCGCCTCCTACGAGCAGTACTTC. This encodes CASSLTTTGAASYEQYF.

This clonotype was seen at least ten times. The chain is built from TRBV6-6 and TRBJ2-1; 12 positions agree with TRBD2. The CDR3 length is 17 residues. J gave up 8 bases and V 6 bases, and 14 bases lay outside the gene matches. In germline, CDR1 is MNHNY, CDR2 SVGAGI (reference sequence). CDR3 coding DNA: TGTGCCAGCAGCCGAGGACCTAGCGGGGGGGCAGTCTATGAGCAGTTCTTC. This sequence encodes CASSRGPSGGAVYEQFF.

V is TRBV20-1 and J is TRBJ2-1, with TRBD2 matching over 8 bases. With V trimmed by 0 bases and J by 5 bases, 3 bases remained unmatched. CDR1 DFQATT and CDR2 SNEGSKA come from the germline V gene (reference sequence). The CDR3 is made up of 14 amino acids. The CDR3 DNA sequence: TGCAGTGCTAGAGAGCGGGAGGTCGACAATGAGCAGTTCTTC. This codes for CSAREREVDNEQFF.

This chain joins TRBV3-1 and TRBJ2-2; no clear D gene. The germline V gene encodes CDR1 LGHDT and CDR2 YNNKEL (reference sequence). V dropped 0 bases and J dropped 8 bases, with 4 bases sitting between them. CDR3 length: 12 amino acids. DNA of the CDR3: TGTGCCAGCAGCCAAGAGGTGGGGGAGCTGTTTTTT. Protein: CASSQEVGELFF.

On this clonotype itself: Since a much larger clone is just one base distant, this may be a read error. The chain combines TRBV20-1 with TRBJ2-4; D gene unclear. Germline CDR1 reads DFQATT; CDR2 reads SNEGSKA (reference sequence). The ends were cut back, 3 bases at V and 13 bases at J, with 22 bases in the middle. This CDR3 region has 14 residues. The CDR3 region is CSASSGPSYNEQYF. In DNA, the CDR3 is TGCAGTGCTAGTTCCGGGCCCTCCTACAATGAGCAGTACTTC.

This clonotype was counted a few times. The chain recombines TRBV27 with TRBJ1-4; D gene unclear. Per germline, CDR1 MNHEY and CDR2 SMNVEV (reference sequence). Trimming left V 5 bases short and J 3 bases short, with 13 bases between. CDR3 length: 15 amino acids. Written as DNA, the CDR3 is TGTGCCAGCAGTGTCGGATGGAGGGCTAATGAAAAACTGTTTTTT. Its translation: CASSVGWRANEKLFF.

This clonotype was counted many times. V usage is TRBV28 and J usage is TRBJ2-5; weak D call: TRBD2 (6 bases). V was shortened by 6 bases and J by 0 bases, with 14 bases between the two germline ends. CDR3 length: 15 amino acids. Looked up from germline, CDR1 is MDHEN and CDR2 is SYDVKM. The CDR3 DNA follows: TGTGCCAGCAGCTCTGGTAGCGGAGACCAAGAGACCCAGTACTTC. It is translated as CASSSGSGDQETQYF.

This clonotype was picked up many times. The gene calls are TRBV12-3 or TRBV12-4 and TRBJ2-1; 8 nucleotides match TRBD2. Germline trimming cut 2 bases from V and 6 bases from J; bases unmatched to any gene: 3. The CDR3 length is 14 residues. In nucleotides, the CDR3 is TGTGCCAGCAGTTTACGACGGGGGGGCAATGAGCAGTTCTTC. Amino acid sequence: CASSLRRGGNEQFF.

This chain joins TRBV20-1 and TRBJ1-1; D is perhaps TRBD1 (5 bases). Trimming left V 8 bases short and J 1 base short, with 17 bases between. Germline values: CDR1 DFQATT, CDR2 SNEGSKA (reference sequence). The CDR3 length is 14 residues. The CDR3 DNA reads TGCAGTAAGCTAGGGGTGGGGGGGAACACTGAAGCTTTCTTT. Amino acid sequence: CSKLGVGGNTEAFF.

For this clonotype: Possible read error: a much larger clone is one base away. The V gene is TRBV6-6, the J gene TRBJ1-2; D is unresolved. The V end lost 6 bases, the J end lost 0 bases, and 14 bases lay between the germline ends. Per germline, CDR1 MNHNY and CDR2 SVGAGI (reference sequence). The CDR3 runs 15 residues. CDR3 protein: CASRRVGNPNYGYTF. CDR3 nucleotides: TGTGCCAGCAGGCGAGTAGGGAACCCTAACTATGGCTACACCTTC.

The table lists this clonotype with a few counts. The chain recombines TRBV7-2 with TRBJ2-2; D is possibly TRBD1 (5 bases). The V gene lost 3 bases and the J gene lost 3 bases, with 11 bases spanning the gap. The CDR3 spans 15 residues. Germline loops: CDR1 SGHTA, CDR2 FQGNSA. The chain's CDR3 is CASSFWAGHTGELFF. In DNA, the CDR3 is TGTGCCAGCAGCTTTTGGGCAGGGCACACCGGGGAGCTGTTTTTT.

This clonotype came up a few times. The rearrangement uses TRBV27 and TRBJ2-5, with TRBD1 identical over 9 bases. The J segment lost 2 bases and the V segment lost 11 bases, leaving 12 bases of the junction unmatched. Germline V gene data show CDR1 as MNHEY and CDR2 as SMNVEV (reference sequence). This CDR3 has 15 amino acids. The CDR3 sequence: CAGCQFGTGQETQYF. The CDR3 nucleotides are TGTGCCGGCTGTCAGTTTGGGACAGGGCAAGAGACCCAGTACTTC.

Only a few counts were recorded for this clonotype. A much larger clone sits a single nucleotide away, making a read error possible. This sequence joins TRBV28 and TRBJ2-5, with D perhaps TRBD2 (5 bases). The germline CDR1 and CDR2 sequences are MDHEN and SYDVKM. V lost 6 bases and J lost 11, with 16 bases in between. This CDR3 has 12 residues. This CDR3 is CASSSDRDEQYF. For the CDR3, the DNA is TGTGCCAGCAGCTCCGATCGGGATGAGCAGTACTTC. Together with reference TRBV28 and TRBJ2-5, the CDR3 gives the full variable domain: DVKVTQSSRYLVKRTGEKVFLECVQDMDHENMFWYRQDPGLGLRLIYFSYDVKMKEKGDIPEGYSVSREKKERFSLILESASTNQTSMYLCASSSDRDEQYFGPGTRLLVL.

This clonotype occurred many times. The gene calls are TRBV24-1 and TRBJ2-1; TRBD2 is a possible D gene (6 bases). V lost 5 bases and J 8 bases, leaving 12 bases between the germline ends. This CDR3 has 13 amino acids. Germline V gene data show CDR1 as KGHDR and CDR2 as SFDVKD. Here the CDR3 reads CATSALTSDEQFF. Here the CDR3 DNA reads TGTGCCACCAGTGCTCTGACTAGTGATGAGCAGTTCTTC.

This clonotype was counted a few times. The genes are TRBV20-1 and TRBJ1-5; D is undetermined. The germline V and J ends were trimmed by 3 bases and 0 bases, with 18 bases remaining between them. Looked up from germline, CDR1 is DFQATT and CDR2 is SNEGSKA (reference sequence). The CDR3 sequence is 17 residues long. The CDR3 DNA reads TGCAGTGCTAGGTTTTCGGGCGGAAATTATAGCAATCAGCCCCAGCATTTT. It codes for CSARFSGGNYSNQPQHF.